The clone carrying this TCR beta chain was detected a few times. Its antigen is not identified. The PCR had 60 Vbeta and 13 Jbeta primers. Produced via immunoSEQ multiplex PCR; TCRdb's table is partial and in-frame only. The sample consists of approximately 100,000 clones, roughly a tenth of them appearing once. Germline V CDR1 and CDR2: SGHTA, FQGNSA. The CDR3 is 15 amino acids. With V trimmed by 3 bases and J by 2 bases, 5 bases remained unmatched. The source of the sample is a study of cytomegalovirus exposure and HLA in healthy donors. The study, taken as a whole, reports: Some public TCRs appeared in many individuals, while most sequences were rare.

This TCR came from a man in his forties in good health and CMV-seropositive. The rearrangement uses TRBV7-2 and TRBJ2-7, with 9 positions matching TRBD1. What was sequenced was PBMCs. CDR3 bases: TGTGCCAGCAGCTTCCGGGACAGGGTTCCCTACGAGCAGTACTTC. Its protein product is CASSFRDRVPYEQYF.